This entry features one TCR beta chain sequence. In the original processing: For nucleated cells, counts were estimated from reference gene primer amplification. Measured with immunoSEQ multiplex PCR; TCRdb has only the in-frame clones, and not every one. Clone size and V and J calls were adopted from that table, with D and trimming inferred from the DNA. This sample has over 100,000 clones; 75% to 90% occur once, and the top ten carry about 0.8%. This record belongs to a study of blood T cell repertoires in COVID-19. On the study more broadly: COVID-19 samples collected from the United States, Italy and Spain covered acute and convalescent phases. In each case, the material was cDNA or gDNA derived from T cells, B-cell-depleted T cells, or PBMCs.

The CDR3 has 15 residues. The sequencing sample was made of peripheral blood. The TCR comes from a woman between 70 and 85 years old with acute or convalescent COVID-19. This chain uses TRBV21-1 with TRBJ1-6; no check of the table's D call, TRBD1, against the DNA was made. TRBV21-1 is a known pseudogene. CDR3 bases: TGTGCCAGCAGCAATCAACAGGTCTATAATTCACCCCTCCACTTT. This sequence encodes CASSNQQVYNSPLHF.